This T cell receptor (beta chain) was obtained from a study of T cell repertoires in cytomegalovirus infection. About the research overall: Epitope selection comprised recently identified HLA-C-restricted CMV epitopes and well-studied HLA-B-restricted CMV epitopes. Findings of the study overall: Identification of carriers of CMV plus the relevant HLA was achieved through cumulative public TCR beta family frequency.

This clonotype was detected a few times. Its antigen remains unidentified. TCRdb recomputed calls from the reads with MiXCR, one row per CDR3 protein. The data show 650,000 to 900,000 distinct CDR3 sequences, 32% seen once. The CDR3 has 11 amino acids. Germline V gene lookup returns CDR1 SGHVS and CDR2 FQNEAQ. Trimming shortened V by 4 bases and J by 12 bases, and 9 bases separated the two germline ends. The rearrangement links TRBV7-8 to TRBJ1-4; D is undetermined. Sequenced here: cultured CD8+ T cells from PBMCs, sampled from culture after CMV antigen stimulation. The clonotype originates from a human donor in good health (CMV status not recorded). Some clones in this sample may be carry-over from other donors' samples. The CDR3 protein is CASSSEEELFF. Written as DNA, the CDR3 is TGTGCCAGCAGCTCTGAAGAAGAACTGTTTTTT.